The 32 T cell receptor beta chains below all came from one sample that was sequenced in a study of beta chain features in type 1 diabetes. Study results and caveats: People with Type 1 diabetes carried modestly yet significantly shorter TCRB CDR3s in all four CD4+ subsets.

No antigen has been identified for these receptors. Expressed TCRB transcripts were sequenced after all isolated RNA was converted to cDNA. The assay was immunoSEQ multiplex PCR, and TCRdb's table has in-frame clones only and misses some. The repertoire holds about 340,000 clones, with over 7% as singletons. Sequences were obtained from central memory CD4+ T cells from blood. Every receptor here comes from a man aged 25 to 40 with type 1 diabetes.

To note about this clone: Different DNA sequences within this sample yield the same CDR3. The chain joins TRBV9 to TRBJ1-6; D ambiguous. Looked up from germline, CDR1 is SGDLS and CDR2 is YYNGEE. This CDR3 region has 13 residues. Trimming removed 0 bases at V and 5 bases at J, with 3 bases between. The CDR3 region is CASSVVNNSPLHF. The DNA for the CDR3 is TGTGCCAGCAGCGTAGTTAATAATTCACCCCTCCACTTT.

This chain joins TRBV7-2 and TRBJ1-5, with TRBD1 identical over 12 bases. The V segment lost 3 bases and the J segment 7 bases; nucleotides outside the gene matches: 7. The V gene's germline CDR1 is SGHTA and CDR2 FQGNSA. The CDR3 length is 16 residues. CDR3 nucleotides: TGTGCCAGCAGCTTGGGGACAGGGGGCTTGAGGCAGCCCCAGCATTTT. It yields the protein CASSLGTGGLRQPQHF.

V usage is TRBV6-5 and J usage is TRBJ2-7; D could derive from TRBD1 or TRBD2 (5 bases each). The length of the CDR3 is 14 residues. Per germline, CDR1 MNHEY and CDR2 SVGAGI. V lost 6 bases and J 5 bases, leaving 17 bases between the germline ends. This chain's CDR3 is CASRLTSGTHEQYF. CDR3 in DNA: TGTGCCAGCAGATTAACCTCAGGGACCCACGAGCAGTACTTC.

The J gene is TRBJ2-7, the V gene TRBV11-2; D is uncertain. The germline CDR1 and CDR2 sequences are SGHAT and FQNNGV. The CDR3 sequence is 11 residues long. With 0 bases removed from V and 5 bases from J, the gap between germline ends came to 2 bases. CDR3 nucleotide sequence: TGTGCCAGCAGCTTAGAAGACGAGCAGTACTTC. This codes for CASSLEDEQYF.

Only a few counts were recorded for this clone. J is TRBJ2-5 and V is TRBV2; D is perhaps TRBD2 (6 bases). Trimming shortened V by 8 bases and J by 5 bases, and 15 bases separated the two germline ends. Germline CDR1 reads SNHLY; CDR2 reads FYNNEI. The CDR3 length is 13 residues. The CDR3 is CASVPREWETQYF. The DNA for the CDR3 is TGTGCCAGCGTGCCCCGGGAGTGGGAGACCCAGTACTTC.

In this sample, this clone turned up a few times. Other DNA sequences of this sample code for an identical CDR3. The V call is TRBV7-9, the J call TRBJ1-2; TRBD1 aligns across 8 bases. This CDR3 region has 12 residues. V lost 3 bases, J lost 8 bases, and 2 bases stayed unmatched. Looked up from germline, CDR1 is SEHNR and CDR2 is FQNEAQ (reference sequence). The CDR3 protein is CASSLDRDGYTF. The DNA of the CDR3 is TGTGCCAGCAGCTTGGACAGGGACGGCTACACCTTC.

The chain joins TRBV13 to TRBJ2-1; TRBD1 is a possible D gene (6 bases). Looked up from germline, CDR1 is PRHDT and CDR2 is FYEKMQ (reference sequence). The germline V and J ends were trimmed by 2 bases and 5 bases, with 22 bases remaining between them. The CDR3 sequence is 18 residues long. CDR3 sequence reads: CASSLLQGRVQPHNEQFF. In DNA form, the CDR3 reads TGTGCCAGCAGCTTACTACAGGGTAGAGTCCAACCACACAATGAGCAGTTCTTC.

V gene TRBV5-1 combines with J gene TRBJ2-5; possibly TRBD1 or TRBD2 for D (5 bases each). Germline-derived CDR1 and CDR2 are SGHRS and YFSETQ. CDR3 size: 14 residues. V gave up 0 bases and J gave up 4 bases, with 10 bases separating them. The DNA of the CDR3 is TGCGCCAGCAGCTTGGACGGGACCGCAGAGACCCAGTACTTC. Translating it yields CASSLDGTAETQYF.

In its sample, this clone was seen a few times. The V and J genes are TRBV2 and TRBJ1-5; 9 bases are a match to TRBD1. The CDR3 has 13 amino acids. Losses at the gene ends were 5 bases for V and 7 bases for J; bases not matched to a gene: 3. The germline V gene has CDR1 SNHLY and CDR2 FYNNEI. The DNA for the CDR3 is TGTGCCAGCAGTCGGGACAGGGTGCAGCCCCAGCATTTT. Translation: CASSRDRVQPQHF.

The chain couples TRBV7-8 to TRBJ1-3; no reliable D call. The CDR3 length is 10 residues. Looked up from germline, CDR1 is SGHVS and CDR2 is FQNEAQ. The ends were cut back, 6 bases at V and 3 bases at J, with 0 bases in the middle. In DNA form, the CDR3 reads TGTGCCAGCAGTGGAAACACCATATATTTT. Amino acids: CASSGNTIYF.

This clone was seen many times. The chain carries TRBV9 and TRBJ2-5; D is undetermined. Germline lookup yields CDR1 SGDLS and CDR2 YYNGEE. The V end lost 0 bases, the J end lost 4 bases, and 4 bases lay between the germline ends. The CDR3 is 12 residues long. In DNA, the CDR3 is TGTGCCAGCAGCGTAGGGTCAGAGACCCAGTACTTC. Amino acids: CASSVGSETQYF.

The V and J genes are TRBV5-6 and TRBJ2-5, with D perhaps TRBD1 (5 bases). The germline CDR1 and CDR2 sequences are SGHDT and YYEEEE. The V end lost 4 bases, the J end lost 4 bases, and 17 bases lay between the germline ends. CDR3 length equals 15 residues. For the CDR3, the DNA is TGTGCCAGCAGCCCCTGGGGCCTCGGAGTAGAGACCCAGTACTTC. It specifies CASSPWGLGVETQYF. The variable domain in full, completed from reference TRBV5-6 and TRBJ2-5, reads DAGVTQSPTHLIKTRGQQVTLRCSPKSGHDTVSWYQQALGQGPQFIFQYYEEEERQRGNFPDRFSGHQFPNYSSELNVNALLLGDSALYLCASSPWGLGVETQYFGPGTRLLVL.

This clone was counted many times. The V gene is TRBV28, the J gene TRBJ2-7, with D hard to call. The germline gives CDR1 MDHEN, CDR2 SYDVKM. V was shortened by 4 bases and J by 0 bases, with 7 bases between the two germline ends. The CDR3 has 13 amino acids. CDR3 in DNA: TGTGCCAGCAGTTATAGTAACTCCTACGAGCAGTACTTC. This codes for CASSYSNSYEQYF.

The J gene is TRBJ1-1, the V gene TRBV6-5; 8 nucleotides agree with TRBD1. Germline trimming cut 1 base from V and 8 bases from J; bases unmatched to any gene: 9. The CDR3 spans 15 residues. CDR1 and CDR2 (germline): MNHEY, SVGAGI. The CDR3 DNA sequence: TGTGCCAGCAGTTACTACCGAGGACAGGGAGAAGAAGCTTTCTTT. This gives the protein CASSYYRGQGEEAFF.

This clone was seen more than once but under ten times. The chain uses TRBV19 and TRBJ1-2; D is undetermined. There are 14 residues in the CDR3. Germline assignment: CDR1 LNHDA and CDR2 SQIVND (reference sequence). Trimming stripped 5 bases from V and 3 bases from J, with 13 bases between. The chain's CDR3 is CASSADPRDYGYTF. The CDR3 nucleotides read TGTGCCAGTAGTGCCGACCCTCGGGACTATGGCTACACCTTC.

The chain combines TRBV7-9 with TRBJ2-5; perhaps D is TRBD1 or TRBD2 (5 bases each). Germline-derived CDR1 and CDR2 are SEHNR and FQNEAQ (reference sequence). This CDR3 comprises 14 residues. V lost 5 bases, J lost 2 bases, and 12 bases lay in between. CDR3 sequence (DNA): TGTGCCAGCAGCCGTACGAGGGGACAAGAGACCCAGTACTTC. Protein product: CASSRTRGQETQYF.

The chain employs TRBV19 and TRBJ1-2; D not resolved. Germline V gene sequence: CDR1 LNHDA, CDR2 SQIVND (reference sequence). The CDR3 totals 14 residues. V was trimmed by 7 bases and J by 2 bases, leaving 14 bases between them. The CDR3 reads CASTLDGRNYGYTF. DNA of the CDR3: TGTGCCAGTACCTTAGATGGCAGAAACTATGGCTACACCTTC.

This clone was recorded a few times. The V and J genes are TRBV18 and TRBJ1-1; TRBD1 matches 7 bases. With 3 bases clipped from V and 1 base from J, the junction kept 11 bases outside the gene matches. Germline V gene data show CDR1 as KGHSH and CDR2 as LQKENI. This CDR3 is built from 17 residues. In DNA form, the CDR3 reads TGTGCCAGCTCACCCTTGAATACACAGGGGTCGAACACTGAAGCTTTCTTT. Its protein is CASSPLNTQGSNTEAFF.

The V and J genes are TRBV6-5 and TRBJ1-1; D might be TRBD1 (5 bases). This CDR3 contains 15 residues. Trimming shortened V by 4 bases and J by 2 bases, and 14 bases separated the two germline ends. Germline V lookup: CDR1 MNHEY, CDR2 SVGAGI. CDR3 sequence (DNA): TGTGCCAGCAGTTCGGGACGGGGTATCAACACTGAAGCTTTCTTT. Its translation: CASSSGRGINTEAFF.

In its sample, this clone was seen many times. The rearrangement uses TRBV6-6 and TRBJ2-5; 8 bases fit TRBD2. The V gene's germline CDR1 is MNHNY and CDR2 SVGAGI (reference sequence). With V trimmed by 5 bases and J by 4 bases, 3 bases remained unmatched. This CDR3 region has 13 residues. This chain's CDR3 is CASSASGGETQYF. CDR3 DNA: TGTGCCAGCAGTGCCAGCGGGGGAGAGACCCAGTACTTC.

The CDR3 bases are TGTGCCAGCTGCTATGGGCGGGGGGATGCAGATACGCAGTATTTT. Its translation: CASCYGRGDADTQYF. This chain links TRBV6-6 with TRBJ2-3; the match to TRBD2 covers 8 bases. The CDR3 sequence is 15 residues long. V trimming: 8 bases; J trimming: 4 bases; junction bases outside the gene matches: 11. CDR1 and CDR2 (germline): MNHNY, SVGAGI (reference sequence).

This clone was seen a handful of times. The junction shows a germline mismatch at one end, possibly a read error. CDR3: CAISGLSGTGAHF. For the CDR3, the DNA is TGTGCCATCAGTGGCCTGTCCGGGACAGGGGCCCACTTC. The chain couples TRBV10-3 to TRBJ2-7; TRBD1 matches at 10 bases. CDR3 length: 13 residues. The germline gives CDR1 ENHRY, CDR2 SYGVKD.

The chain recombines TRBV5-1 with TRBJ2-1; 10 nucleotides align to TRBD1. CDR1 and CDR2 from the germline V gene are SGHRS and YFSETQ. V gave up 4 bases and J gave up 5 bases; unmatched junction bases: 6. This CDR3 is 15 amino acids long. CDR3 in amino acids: CASSLGQGVDNEQFF. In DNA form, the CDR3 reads TGCGCCAGCAGCCTCGGACAGGGGGTAGACAATGAGCAGTTCTTC.

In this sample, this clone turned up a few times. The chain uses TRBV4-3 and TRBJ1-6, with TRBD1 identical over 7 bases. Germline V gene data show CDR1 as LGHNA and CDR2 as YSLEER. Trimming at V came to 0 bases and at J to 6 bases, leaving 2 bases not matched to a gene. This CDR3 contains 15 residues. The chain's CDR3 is CASSQEAGGNSPLHF. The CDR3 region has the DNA TGCGCCAGCAGCCAAGAGGCAGGGGGTAATTCACCCCTCCACTTT.

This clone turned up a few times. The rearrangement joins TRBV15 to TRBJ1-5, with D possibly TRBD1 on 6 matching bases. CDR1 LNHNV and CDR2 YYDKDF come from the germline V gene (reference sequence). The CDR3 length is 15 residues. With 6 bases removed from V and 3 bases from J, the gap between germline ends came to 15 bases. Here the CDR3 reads CATRSSGADNQPQHF. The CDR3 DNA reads TGTGCCACCAGGTCTTCGGGGGCCGACAATCAGCCCCAGCATTTT.

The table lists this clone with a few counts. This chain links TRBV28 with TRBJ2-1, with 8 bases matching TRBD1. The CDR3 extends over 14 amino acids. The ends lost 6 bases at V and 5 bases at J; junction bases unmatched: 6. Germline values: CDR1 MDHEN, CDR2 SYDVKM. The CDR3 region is CASRQTGAHNEQFF. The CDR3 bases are TGTGCCAGCAGGCAGACAGGGGCTCACAATGAGCAGTTCTTC.

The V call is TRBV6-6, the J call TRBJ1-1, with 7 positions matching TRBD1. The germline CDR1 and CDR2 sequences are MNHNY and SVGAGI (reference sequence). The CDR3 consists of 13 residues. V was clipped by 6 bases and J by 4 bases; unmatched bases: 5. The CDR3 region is CASSLRQGTEAFF. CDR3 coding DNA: TGTGCCAGCAGCCTTAGACAGGGCACTGAAGCTTTCTTT.

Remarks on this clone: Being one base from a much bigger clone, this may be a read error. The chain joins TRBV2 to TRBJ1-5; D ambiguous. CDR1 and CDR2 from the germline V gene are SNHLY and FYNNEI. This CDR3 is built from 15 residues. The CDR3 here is CAISERQLPNQPQHF. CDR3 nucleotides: TGTGCCATCAGTGAACGGCAGCTACCTAATCAGCCCCAGCATTTT.

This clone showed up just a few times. CDR3: CASSRWGGRQETQYF. CDR3 nucleotide sequence: TGTGCCAGCAGTCGATGGGGGGGGCGCCAAGAGACCCAGTACTTC. This chain joins TRBV5-4 and TRBJ2-5, with D perhaps matching TRBD2 (7 bases). V was shortened by 5 bases and J by 1 base, with 15 bases between the two germline ends. Germline-derived CDR1 and CDR2 are SGHNT and YYREEE (reference sequence). The CDR3 totals 15 residues.

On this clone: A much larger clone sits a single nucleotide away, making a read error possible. The CDR3 bases are TGTGCCAGCAGCTTACGGATGAACACTGAAGCTTTCTTT. The encoded protein is CASSLRMNTEAFF. This sequence joins TRBV7-8 and TRBJ1-1, with unresolved D. Trimming took 2 bases from V and 0 from J, leaving 4 bases between them. Germline-derived CDR1 and CDR2 are SGHVS and FQNEAQ. There are 13 residues in the CDR3. The whole variable domain, remainder taken from reference TRBV7-8 and TRBJ1-1, is GAGVSQSPRYKVAKRGQDVALRCDPISGHVSLFWYQQALGQGPEFLTYFQNEAQLDKSGLPSDRFFAERPEGSVSTLKIQRTQQEDSAVYLCASSLRMNTEAFFGQGTRLTVV.

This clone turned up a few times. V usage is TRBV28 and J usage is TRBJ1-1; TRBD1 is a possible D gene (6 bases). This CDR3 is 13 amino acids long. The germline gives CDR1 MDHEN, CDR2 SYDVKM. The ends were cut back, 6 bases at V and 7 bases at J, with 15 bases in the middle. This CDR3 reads CASRPQGKYEAFF. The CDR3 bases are TGTGCCAGCAGGCCTCAGGGGAAGTATGAAGCTTTCTTT.

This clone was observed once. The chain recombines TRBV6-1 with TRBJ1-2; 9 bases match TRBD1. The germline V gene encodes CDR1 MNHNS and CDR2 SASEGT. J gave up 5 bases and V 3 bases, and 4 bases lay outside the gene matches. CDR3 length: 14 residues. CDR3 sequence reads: CASSERTGEYGYTF. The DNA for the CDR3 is TGTGCCAGCAGTGAGCGGACAGGGGAATATGGCTACACCTTC.